Each of the 20 T cell receptor beta chains below was sequenced from the same sample in a study of cytomegalovirus exposure and HLA in healthy donors. Primers included in the PCR were 60 Vbeta and 13 Jbeta primers. Clones were sequenced by immunoSEQ multiplex PCR, and TCRdb holds only the in-frame ones, with some missing. The sample table sets out roughly 74,000 clones. The sequenced sample consisted of PBMCs. The receptors were gathered from a female donor in good health and CMV-seropositive.

This chain uses TRBV28 with TRBJ2-7; D gene uncertain. V was clipped by 2 bases and J by 3 bases, with 5 bases between them. This CDR3 has 12 residues. CDR1 is MDHEN, CDR2 SYDVKM, per germline. CDR3 in amino acids: CASSLNGYEQYF. Here the CDR3 DNA reads TGTGCCAGCAGTTTAAACGGCTACGAGCAGTACTTC.

The gene calls are TRBV5-6 and TRBJ1-1; D not certain. This CDR3 has 18 amino acids. Germline V gene sequence: CDR1 SGHDT, CDR2 YYEEEE. V lost 1 base and J lost 5, with 24 bases in between. The CDR3 reads CASSLMPIVTGIETEAFF. The CDR3, as DNA: TGTGCCAGCAGCTTGATGCCGATTGTAACGGGGATTGAGACTGAAGCTTTCTTT.

The chain carries TRBV6-1 and TRBJ2-7; TRBD1 aligns across 11 bases. Per the germline V gene, CDR1 is MNHNS and CDR2 is SASEGT. Germline trimming cut 1 base from V and 6 bases from J; bases unmatched to any gene: 2. This CDR3 spans 14 amino acids. The CDR3 loop reads CASSEGTGGLEQYF. The CDR3 bases are TGTGCCAGCAGTGAAGGGACAGGGGGCCTCGAGCAGTACTTC.

This chain links TRBV7-2 with TRBJ2-5; 7 nucleotides align to TRBD1. V trimming: 4 bases; J trimming: 5 bases; junction bases outside the gene matches: 7. The CDR3 loop spans 14 amino acids. From germline, CDR1 is SGHTA and CDR2 FQGNSA. CDR3 DNA: TGTGCCAGCAGCTCGAATAGGGGGCTTGAGACCCAGTACTTC. Residues: CASSSNRGLETQYF.

CDR3 in DNA: TGCGCCAGCAGCCAAGATTGGGGACAGGGGGAGACCCAGTACTTC. Its protein product is CASSQDWGQGETQYF. This chain uses TRBV4-1 with TRBJ2-5, with TRBD1 matching 10 bases. The ends lost 0 bases at V and 5 bases at J; junction bases unmatched: 3. The CDR3 contains 15 residues. Germline lookup yields CDR1 MGHRA and CDR2 YSYEKL.

CDR3 DNA: TGTGCCTGGAGTGTAATTAGAGGCGGGGGGGGCTACAATGAGCAGTTCTTC. Translation: CAWSVIRGGGGYNEQFF. The chain combines TRBV30 with TRBJ2-1; TRBD2 aligns across 9 bases. Germline lookup yields CDR1 GTSNPN and CDR2 SVGIG (reference sequence). The V and J ends lost 0 bases and 3 bases, in that order; junction bases with no gene match: 9. The CDR3 covers 17 residues.

The chain combines TRBV11-2 with TRBJ1-4, with TRBD1 matching over 7 bases. J gave up 8 bases and V 5 bases, and 11 bases lay outside the gene matches. Germline V gene lookup returns CDR1 SGHAT and CDR2 FQNNGV. CDR3 length: 15 residues. The CDR3 loop is CASSTDRVLNEKLFF. For the CDR3, the DNA is TGTGCCAGCAGCACCGACAGGGTTCTGAACGAAAAACTGTTTTTT.

This rearrangement joins TRBV18 to TRBJ2-5; possibly TRBD1 for D (5 bases). Trimming took 0 bases from V and 2 from J, leaving 7 bases between them. CDR1 KGHSH and CDR2 LQKENI come from the germline V gene. The CDR3 has 14 amino acids. The CDR3 sequence: CASSPPDTQETQYF. CDR3 DNA: TGTGCCAGCTCACCACCGGACACTCAAGAGACCCAGTACTTC.

J is TRBJ2-1 and V is TRBV25-1; 11 bases agree with TRBD1. CDR1 is MGHDK and CDR2 is SYGVNS in the germline V gene. The CDR3 spans 14 residues. Trimming cost V 6 bases and J 8 bases; bases outside gene matches: 6. The DNA for the CDR3 is TGTGCCAGCAGGGGACAGGGGGTAATCGATGAGCAGTTCTTC. Protein: CASRGQGVIDEQFF.

The V gene is TRBV19, the J gene TRBJ2-7; 11 bases are a match to TRBD1. The length of the CDR3 is 15 residues. The J segment lost 3 bases and the V segment lost 4 bases, leaving 5 bases of the junction unmatched. Germline CDR1 is LNHDA and CDR2 is SQIVND (reference sequence). The CDR3 sequence is CASSTKGQGDYEQYF. CDR3 nucleotide sequence: TGTGCCAGTAGTACCAAGGGACAGGGGGACTACGAGCAGTACTTC. Looking up the rest from reference TRBV19 and TRBJ2-7 gives the full variable domain: DGGITQSPKYLFRKEGQNVTLSCEQNLNHDAMYWYRQDPGQGLRLIYYSQIVNDFQKGDIAEGYSVSREKKESFPLTVTSAQKNPTAFYLCASSTKGQGDYEQYFGPGTRLTVT.

This chain links TRBV5-1 with TRBJ2-5, with 10 nucleotides matching TRBD2. V lost 3 bases, J lost 5 bases, and 4 bases stayed unmatched. Per germline, CDR1 SGHRS and CDR2 YFSETQ. The CDR3 is 14 amino acids. The CDR3 DNA sequence: TGCGCCAGCAGCTCGGGAGCGGGAGGGGAGACCCAGTACTTC. Translated, it gives CASSSGAGGETQYF.

The rearrangement uses TRBV28 and TRBJ1-2; 12 bases map to TRBD1. Germline V gives CDR1 MDHEN, CDR2 SYDVKM. V shed 4 bases and J 8 bases; nucleotides not matched to a gene: 11. The CDR3 contains 16 residues. The CDR3 sequence is CASSSPGQGAGGGYTF. The CDR3 DNA sequence: TGTGCCAGCAGTTCTCCGGGACAGGGGGCTGGGGGGGGCTACACCTTC.

This chain joins TRBV19 and TRBJ2-1; tentative D call: TRBD2 (6 bases). The V and J ends lost 6 bases and 0 bases respectively, with 15 bases between them. The CDR3 covers 16 residues. CDR1 and CDR2 (germline): LNHDA, SQIVND (reference sequence). The CDR3 spells CASRPGGVSSYNEQFF. The DNA of the CDR3 is TGTGCCAGTAGGCCTGGCGGGGTAAGCTCCTACAATGAGCAGTTCTTC.

The V gene is TRBV5-5, the J gene TRBJ1-1; a weak D match, TRBD1 (6 bases). The V and J ends lost 4 bases and 4 bases respectively, with 11 bases between them. The germline V gene encodes CDR1 SGHKS and CDR2 YYEKEE (reference sequence). The CDR3 is 13 residues long. DNA for the CDR3: TGTGCCAGCAGCCAGGACAGTCCCACTGAAGCTTTCTTT. It codes for CASSQDSPTEAFF. Filled out from reference TRBV5-5 and TRBJ1-1, the complete variable domain reads DAGVTQSPTHLIKTRGQQVTLRCSPISGHKSVSWYQQVLGQGPQFIFQYYEKEERGRGNFPDRFSARQFPNYSSELNVNALLLGDSALYLCASSQDSPTEAFFGQGTRLTVV.

The chain couples TRBV19 to TRBJ1-5; no definite D call. Germline-derived CDR1 and CDR2 are LNHDA and SQIVND (reference sequence). Trimming left V 3 bases short and J 6 bases short, with 15 bases between. CDR3 length: 15 residues. The CDR3 nucleotides read TGTGCCAGTAGTATCTCGGCAGGTGGTCGTCAGCCCCAGCATTTT. Its translation is CASSISAGGRQPQHF. Complete variable domain (other parts from reference TRBV19 and TRBJ1-5): DGGITQSPKYLFRKEGQNVTLSCEQNLNHDAMYWYRQDPGQGLRLIYYSQIVNDFQKGDIAEGYSVSREKKESFPLTVTSAQKNPTAFYLCASSISAGGRQPQHFGDGTRLSIL.

J is TRBJ1-3 and V is TRBV30; D gene unclear. V was shortened by 4 bases and J by 4 bases, with 8 bases between the two germline ends. In germline, CDR1 is GTSNPN, CDR2 SVGIG (reference sequence). The CDR3 consists of 12 residues. The CDR3 DNA sequence: TGTGCCTGGACTCAGTGGGGAAACACCATATATTTT. Translated, it gives CAWTQWGNTIYF.

V is TRBV4-1 and J is TRBJ1-4; the match to TRBD1 covers 7 bases. From germline, CDR1 is MGHRA and CDR2 YSYEKL. V dropped 1 base and J dropped 5; count of bases not matched to a gene: 4. The CDR3 is made up of 15 amino acids. CDR3 protein: CASSQGRTGNEKLFF. The CDR3 DNA reads as TGCGCCAGCAGCCAAGGTCGGACAGGAAATGAAAAACTGTTTTTT.

The rearrangement uses TRBV19 and TRBJ2-5, with D tentatively TRBD2 (6 bases). The CDR3 runs to 19 residues. Per germline, CDR1 LNHDA and CDR2 SQIVND (reference sequence). V lost 6 bases and J lost 3, with 29 bases in between. The CDR3, as DNA: TGTGCCAGTAGCGGTTCTCGAGTAGCGGTTCTAGCCACCAAAGAGACCCAGTACTTC. This translates into CASSGSRVAVLATKETQYF.

The rearrangement links TRBV6-5 to TRBJ2-5; D is unresolved. CDR1 is MNHEY, CDR2 SVGAGI, per germline. The CDR3 has 13 residues. V gave up 6 bases and J gave up 4 bases, with 12 bases separating them. CDR3 sequence: CASSKRLGETQYF. DNA of the CDR3: TGTGCCAGCAGCAAGCGCCTAGGAGAGACCCAGTACTTC.

This chain connects TRBV6-1 to TRBJ1-5; unclear D gene. The CDR3 has 13 amino acids. V was clipped by 3 bases and J by 0 bases, with 3 bases between them. Germline V gene data show CDR1 as MNHNS and CDR2 as SASEGT. The CDR3 reads CASSDSSNQPQHF. Written as DNA, the CDR3 is TGTGCCAGCAGTGACAGTAGCAATCAGCCCCAGCATTTT.